The rows below give T cell receptor beta chains drawn from one sample of a study of long-term antiretroviral therapy in people with HIV. Data came from immunoSEQ multiplex PCR; TCRdb stores just in-frame clones and leaves some out. The sample consists of approximately 10,000 clones, around four fifths of them appearing once. Sequencing was performed on unsorted PBMCs, taken at the start of antiretroviral therapy, before treatment. The receptors derive from a young man with HIV. Each CDR3 is given with its conserved first and last residue. D genes are given only for firm matches. Clone size is given for some rows only: seen once, a few or many times, or a class if the clone is expanded.

J gene: TRBJ2-3
D gene: NA
clone size: NA
V gene: TRBV6-1
CDR3 DNA: TGTGCCAGCAGTGACATGATCGATTTATATACGCAGTATTTT
CDR3 protein: CASSDMIDLYTQYF

J gene: TRBJ1-2
D gene: NA
clone size: NA
V gene: TRBV29-1
CDR3 DNA: TGCAGCGTTGAAGATCGCCTGACCGAGACTAACTATGGCTACACCTTC
CDR3 protein: CSVEDRLTETNYGYTF

J gene: TRBJ2-3
D gene: TRBD2
clone size: NA
V gene: TRBV5-6
CDR3 DNA: TGTGCCAGCAGCAGACTAGCGGCCAGCACAGATACGCAGTATTTT
CDR3 protein: CASSRLAASTDTQYF

J gene: TRBJ1-3
D gene: NA
clone size: NA
V gene: TRBV4-1
CDR3 DNA: TGCGCCAGCAGCCAAGATCTTCGGGGGCTCTCTGGAAACACCATATATTTT
CDR3 protein: CASSQDLRGLSGNTIYF

J gene: TRBJ2-7
D gene: NA
clone size: NA
V gene: TRBV25-1
CDR3 DNA: TGTGCCAGCAGTGAATACGGGGGGCTAAGCGACGAGCAGTACTTC
CDR3 protein: CASSEYGGLSDEQYF

J gene: TRBJ1-1
D gene: NA
clone size: few
V gene: TRBV28
CDR3 DNA: TGTGCCAGCAGTTTAAGGGAGGTGAACACTGAAGCTTTCTTT
CDR3 protein: CASSLREVNTEAFF

J gene: TRBJ1-4
D gene: TRBD1
clone size: NA
V gene: TRBV18
CDR3 DNA: TGTGCCAGCTCCACCGGGACAGGGGGCGAAAAACTGTTTTTT
CDR3 protein: CASSTGTGGEKLFF

J gene: TRBJ2-1
D gene: TRBD2
clone size: NA
V gene: TRBV29-1
CDR3 DNA: TGCAGCGTTGGCGGGAGGACCTCCTACAATGAGCAGTTCTTC
CDR3 protein: CSVGGRTSYNEQFF

J gene: TRBJ1-2
D gene: NA
clone size: once
V gene: TRBV27
CDR3 DNA: TGTGCCAGCAGTTCGGACGGAGGTGGCTATGGCTACACCTTC
CDR3 protein: CASSSDGGGYGYTF

J gene: TRBJ1-3
D gene: TRBD1
clone size: NA
V gene: TRBV6-6
CDR3 DNA: TGTGCCAGCACCGAGGGACAGCGTAAAGACACCATATATTTT
CDR3 protein: CASTEGQRKDTIYF

J gene: TRBJ2-3
D gene: NA
clone size: few
V gene: TRBV4-2
CDR3 DNA: TGTGCCAGCAGCCAGACAAGCACAGATACGCAGTATTTT
CDR3 protein: CASSQTSTDTQYF

J gene: TRBJ2-7
D gene: TRBD2
clone size: NA
V gene: TRBV18
CDR3 DNA: TGTGCCAGCTCACCACCGGTATTAGCGGGAGGACTCTACGAGCAGTACTTC
CDR3 protein: CASSPPVLAGGLYEQYF

J gene: TRBJ2-1
D gene: TRBD2
clone size: NA
V gene: TRBV7-8
CDR3 DNA: TGTGCCAGCAGCCCCCGGCGTCTAGCGGGGCTAGAGGAGCAGTTCTTC
CDR3 protein: CASSPRRLAGLEEQFF

J gene: TRBJ2-5
D gene: TRBD1
clone size: NA
V gene: TRBV27
CDR3 DNA: TGTGCCAGCAGCCGGGACAGGGAAGAGACCCAGTACTTC
CDR3 protein: CASSRDREETQYF

J gene: TRBJ1-1
D gene: NA
clone size: NA
V gene: TRBV6-5
CDR3 DNA: TGTGCCAGCAGGAGGTCCCGGGCGAACACTGAAGCTTTCTTT
CDR3 protein: CASRRSRANTEAFF

J gene: TRBJ2-3
D gene: NA
clone size: NA
V gene: TRBV11-3
CDR3 DNA: TGTGCCAGCAGCGGGGGCCGGAGCACAGATACGCAGTATTTT
CDR3 protein: CASSGGRSTDTQYF

J gene: TRBJ2-7
D gene: NA
clone size: NA
V gene: TRBV4-1
CDR3 DNA: TGCGCCAGCAGCCAAGATTCTCAGGGCCTTGGGGCTTCCTACGAGCAGTACTTC
CDR3 protein: CASSQDSQGLGASYEQYF

J gene: TRBJ2-7
D gene: NA
clone size: NA
V gene: TRBV7-9
CDR3 DNA: TGTGCCAGCAGCCACGGGGGGCTATCCTACGAGCAGTACTTC
CDR3 protein: CASSHGGLSYEQYF

J gene: TRBJ2-1
D gene: NA
clone size: once
V gene: TRBV2
CDR3 DNA: TGTGCCAGCACTCTCGGGACACTCCCAGGGAATGAGCAGTTCTTC
CDR3 protein: CASTLGTLPGNEQFF

J gene: TRBJ2-7
D gene: NA
clone size: few
V gene: TRBV10-1
CDR3 DNA: TGCGCCAGCAGTGACGGTGGGAACCTGTTCGAGCAGTACTTC
CDR3 protein: CASSDGGNLFEQYF

J gene: TRBJ1-3
D gene: NA
clone size: NA
V gene: TRBV7-2
CDR3 DNA: TGTGCCAGCAGCCCATGGCGGGGGGGTGGAAACACCATATATTTT
CDR3 protein: CASSPWRGGGNTIYF

J gene: TRBJ2-7
D gene: TRBD1
clone size: NA
V gene: TRBV18
CDR3 DNA: TGTGCCAGCTCGGCCGGGACAGACTCCTACGAGCAGTACTTC
CDR3 protein: CASSAGTDSYEQYF

J gene: TRBJ1-4
D gene: NA
clone size: NA
V gene: TRBV29-1
CDR3 DNA: TGCAGCGTTCCTTTCGGGGCGGCTAATGAAAAACTGTTTTTT
CDR3 protein: CSVPFGAANEKLFF

J gene: TRBJ1-3
D gene: TRBD1
clone size: NA
V gene: TRBV5-6
CDR3 DNA: TGTGCCAGCAGCTCCGATCAGGGGGCTGGAAACACCATATATTTT
CDR3 protein: CASSSDQGAGNTIYF

J gene: TRBJ1-2
D gene: NA
clone size: NA
V gene: TRBV2
CDR3 DNA: TGTGCCAGCAGTGATTGGTACAGGGAGGCGAACTATGGCTACACCTTC
CDR3 protein: CASSDWYREANYGYTF

J gene: TRBJ2-7
D gene: NA
clone size: NA
V gene: TRBV7-2
CDR3 DNA: TGTGCCAGCAGCTCCCCTACAGGGTTAACCTACGAGCAGTACTTC
CDR3 protein: CASSSPTGLTYEQYF

J gene: TRBJ2-7
D gene: NA
clone size: NA
V gene: TRBV7-9
CDR3 DNA: TGTGCCAGCAGCTTATATGCTTACTCCTACGAGCAGTACTTC
CDR3 protein: CASSLYAYSYEQYF

J gene: TRBJ1-5
D gene: NA
clone size: NA
V gene: TRBV9
CDR3 DNA: TGTGCCAGCAGCGTAGAGGGGGGGAGCAATCAGCCCCAGCATTTT
CDR3 protein: CASSVEGGSNQPQHF

J gene: TRBJ2-5
D gene: NA
clone size: NA
V gene: TRBV7-3
CDR3 DNA: TGTGCCAGCAGCTTATTCGTCGGGGAGACCCAGTACTTC
CDR3 protein: CASSLFVGETQYF

J gene: TRBJ2-3
D gene: TRBD2
clone size: NA
V gene: TRBV7-8
CDR3 DNA: TGTGCCAGCAGCCCACTAGCGCCCTTGGGGTATACGCAGTATTTT
CDR3 protein: CASSPLAPLGYTQYF

J gene: TRBJ2-1
D gene: TRBD1
clone size: NA
V gene: TRBV7-9
CDR3 DNA: TGTGCCAGCAGCGGACAGGGTAAGCTCTACAATGAGCAGTTCTTC
CDR3 protein: CASSGQGKLYNEQFF

J gene: TRBJ2-2
D gene: NA
clone size: NA
V gene: TRBV19
CDR3 DNA: TGTGCCAGTAGTAAGACGGTGGTAAACACCGGGGAGCTGTTTTTT
CDR3 protein: CASSKTVVNTGELFF

J gene: TRBJ2-1
D gene: NA
clone size: few
V gene: TRBV18
CDR3 DNA: TGTGCCAGCTCCCCAAGGAGGACCCTCGAGAATGAGCAGTTCTTC
CDR3 protein: CASSPRRTLENEQFF

J gene: TRBJ2-1
D gene: NA
clone size: NA
V gene: TRBV13
CDR3 DNA: TGTGCCAGCAGCTTATACAATGAGCAGTTCTTC
CDR3 protein: CASSLYNEQFF

J gene: TRBJ2-1
D gene: TRBD1
clone size: few
V gene: TRBV18
CDR3 DNA: TGTGCCAGCTCACCGTCGACAGGGATCAATGAGCAGTTCTTC
CDR3 protein: CASSPSTGINEQFF

J gene: TRBJ1-5
D gene: TRBD1
clone size: few
V gene: TRBV11-2
CDR3 DNA: TGTGCCAGCAGCCAAGGCCAGGGGGCTGGGCAGCCCCAGCATTTT
CDR3 protein: CASSQGQGAGQPQHF

J gene: TRBJ2-4
D gene: TRBD1
clone size: NA
V gene: TRBV9
CDR3 DNA: TGTGCCAGCAGCGCCACGGGTCGGGACAGGGAATACTTC
CDR3 protein: CASSATGRDREYF

J gene: TRBJ2-7
D gene: NA
clone size: NA
V gene: TRBV2
CDR3 DNA: TGTGCCAGCATCAGTCCAGCAAACTACGAGCAGTACTTC
CDR3 protein: CASISPANYEQYF

J gene: TRBJ2-1
D gene: TRBD2
clone size: NA
V gene: TRBV30
CDR3 DNA: TGTGCCTGGAGGGTTTTAGCCCTCTTCGGGGGAGGGGAGTCGGGTGAGCAGTTCTTC
CDR3 protein: CAWRVLALFGGGESGEQFF

J gene: TRBJ2-3
D gene: TRBD2
clone size: NA
V gene: TRBV5-4
CDR3 DNA: TGTGCCAGCAGCTTGGCCGAGCGGGAGGGCCGAACGCAGTATTTT
CDR3 protein: CASSLAEREGRTQYF